This TCR beta chain was sequenced for a study of sequential checkpoint blockade in melanoma. Study as a whole: Arm A got nivolumab then ipilimumab; arm B the reverse, 1:1. After both sequences, patients received maintenance nivolumab.

CDR3 length equals 16 residues. CDR1 is MNHEY, CDR2 SMNVEV, per germline (reference sequence). The ends were cut back, 1 base at V and 4 bases at J, with 17 bases in the middle. Some clones are missing from TCRdb's copy, which holds only in-frame ones; the method was immunoSEQ multiplex PCR. The sample yields under 15,000 clones, 82% seen once. The treatment: randomized to nivolumab then ipilimumab (arm A) or the reverse (arm B). No patient had prior DNA-damaging chemotherapy. Live CD3+CD8+ CD19− CD56− cells were sorted from PBMCs. The sequence was obtained from a human donor with melanoma. V usage is TRBV27 and J usage is TRBJ2-7, with D possibly being TRBD1 (6 bases). Sequencing was performed on CD8+ T cells sorted from blood (inferred from file names), taken from a patient given nivolumab and ipilimumab in sequence. CDR3 amino acids: CASSLLLGAVSYEQYF. The CDR3 bases are TGTGCCAGCAGTTTATTACTGGGGGCCGTTAGTTACGAGCAGTACTTC.